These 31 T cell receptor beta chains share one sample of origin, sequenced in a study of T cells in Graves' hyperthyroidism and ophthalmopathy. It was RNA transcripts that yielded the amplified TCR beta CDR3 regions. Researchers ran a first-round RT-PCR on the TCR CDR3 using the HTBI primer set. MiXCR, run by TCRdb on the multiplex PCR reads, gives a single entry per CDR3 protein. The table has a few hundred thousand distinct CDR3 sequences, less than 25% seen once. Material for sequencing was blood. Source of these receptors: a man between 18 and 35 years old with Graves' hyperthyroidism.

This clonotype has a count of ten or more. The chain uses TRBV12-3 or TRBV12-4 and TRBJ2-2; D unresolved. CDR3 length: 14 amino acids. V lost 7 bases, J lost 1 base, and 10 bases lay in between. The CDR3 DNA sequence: TGTGCCAGCACCCGTCAGTTGAACACCGGGGAGCTGTTTTTT. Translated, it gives CASTRQLNTGELFF.

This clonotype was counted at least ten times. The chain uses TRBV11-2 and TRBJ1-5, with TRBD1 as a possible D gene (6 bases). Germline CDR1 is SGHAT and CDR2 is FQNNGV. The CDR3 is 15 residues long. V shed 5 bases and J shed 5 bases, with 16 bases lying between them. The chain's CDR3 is CASSPNRELHQPQHF. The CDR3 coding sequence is TGTGCCAGCAGCCCGAACAGGGAGCTTCATCAGCCCCAGCATTTT.

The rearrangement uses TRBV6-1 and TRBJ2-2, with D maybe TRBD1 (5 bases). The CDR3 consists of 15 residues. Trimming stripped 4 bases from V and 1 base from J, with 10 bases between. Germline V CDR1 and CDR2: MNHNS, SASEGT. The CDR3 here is CASSGSTENTGELFF. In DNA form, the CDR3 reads TGTGCCAGCAGTGGATCGACAGAGAACACCGGGGAGCTGTTTTTT.

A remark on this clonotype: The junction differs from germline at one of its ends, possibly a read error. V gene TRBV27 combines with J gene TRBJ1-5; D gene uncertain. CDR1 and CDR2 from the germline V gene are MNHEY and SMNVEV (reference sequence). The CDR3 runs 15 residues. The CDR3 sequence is CASLPQFMGYQPQHF. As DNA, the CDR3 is TGTGCCAGCCTGCCCCAGTTTATGGGGTATCAGCCCCAACATTTT.

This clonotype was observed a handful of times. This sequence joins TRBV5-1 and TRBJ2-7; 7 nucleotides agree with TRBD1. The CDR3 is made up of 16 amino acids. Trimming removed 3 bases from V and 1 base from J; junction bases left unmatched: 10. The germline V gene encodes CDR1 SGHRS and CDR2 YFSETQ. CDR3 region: CASSYPGQSGSYEQYF. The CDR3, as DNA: TGCGCCAGCAGCTATCCGGGACAGTCAGGGTCCTACGAGCAGTACTTC.

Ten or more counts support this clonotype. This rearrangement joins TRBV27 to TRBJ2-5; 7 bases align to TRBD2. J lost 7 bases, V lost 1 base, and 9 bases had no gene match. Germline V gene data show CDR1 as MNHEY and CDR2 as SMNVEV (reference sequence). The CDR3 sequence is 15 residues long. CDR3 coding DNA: TGTGCCAGCAGTTTATTTGGGGGGGGGTCAGGGACCCAGTACTTC. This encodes CASSLFGGGSGTQYF.

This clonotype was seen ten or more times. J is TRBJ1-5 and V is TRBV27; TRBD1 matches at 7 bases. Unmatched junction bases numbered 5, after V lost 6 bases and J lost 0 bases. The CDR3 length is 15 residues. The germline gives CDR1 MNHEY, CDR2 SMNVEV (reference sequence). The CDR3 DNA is TGTGCCAGCAGATCGGGACAGAATAGCAATCAGCCCCAGCATTTT. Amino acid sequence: CASRSGQNSNQPQHF.

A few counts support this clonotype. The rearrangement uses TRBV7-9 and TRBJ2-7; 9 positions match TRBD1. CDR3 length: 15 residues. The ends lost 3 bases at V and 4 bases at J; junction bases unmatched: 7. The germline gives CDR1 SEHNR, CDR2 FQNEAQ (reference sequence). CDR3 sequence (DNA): TGTGCCAGCAGCTTTTGGGACAGGGCAAGGTACGAGCAGTACTTC. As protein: CASSFWDRARYEQYF.

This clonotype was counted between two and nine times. Here the CDR3 reads CASRLQGYQQPQHF. CDR3 sequence (DNA): TGTGCCAGTAGGTTACAGGGCTATCAACAGCCCCAGCATTTT. The V and J genes are TRBV19 and TRBJ1-5, with D tentatively TRBD1 (6 bases). This CDR3 region has 14 residues. In germline, CDR1 is LNHDA, CDR2 SQIVND (reference sequence). V dropped 6 bases and J dropped 7 bases, with 16 bases sitting between them.

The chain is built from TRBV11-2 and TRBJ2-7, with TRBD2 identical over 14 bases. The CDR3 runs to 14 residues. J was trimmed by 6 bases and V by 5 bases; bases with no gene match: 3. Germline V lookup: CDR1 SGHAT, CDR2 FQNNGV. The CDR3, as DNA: TGTGCCAGCAGCCCGGGGACTAGCGGGGGCGAGCAGTACTTC. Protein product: CASSPGTSGGEQYF.

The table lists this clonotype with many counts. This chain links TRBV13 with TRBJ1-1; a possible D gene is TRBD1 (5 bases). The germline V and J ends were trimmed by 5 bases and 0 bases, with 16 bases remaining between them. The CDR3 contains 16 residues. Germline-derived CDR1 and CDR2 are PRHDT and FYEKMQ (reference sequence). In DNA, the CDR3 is TGTGCCAGCAGCCCAGGTGGAGGGGAAATGAACACTGAAGCTTTCTTT. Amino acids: CASSPGGGEMNTEAFF.

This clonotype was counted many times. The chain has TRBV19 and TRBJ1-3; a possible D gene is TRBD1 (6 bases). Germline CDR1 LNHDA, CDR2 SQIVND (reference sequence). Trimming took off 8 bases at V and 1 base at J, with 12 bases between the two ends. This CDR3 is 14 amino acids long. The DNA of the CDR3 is TGTGCCAGTTCCGGAGACAGGTCTGGAAACACCATATATTTT. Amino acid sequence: CASSGDRSGNTIYF.

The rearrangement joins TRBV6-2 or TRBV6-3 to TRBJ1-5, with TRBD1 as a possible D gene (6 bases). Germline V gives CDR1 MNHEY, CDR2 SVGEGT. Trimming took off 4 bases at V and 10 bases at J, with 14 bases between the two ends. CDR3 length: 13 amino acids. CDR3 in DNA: TGTGCCAGCAGTTCCTCGGAGACAGGTCCCCAGCATTTT. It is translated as CASSSSETGPQHF.

The CDR3 loop reads CAINGPPPQETQYF. In DNA, the CDR3 is TGTGCCATCAATGGACCTCCACCCCAAGAGACCCAGTACTTC. The chain is built from TRBV10-3 and TRBJ2-5; D unresolved. Per the germline V gene, CDR1 is ENHRY and CDR2 is SYGVKD. The CDR3 consists of 14 residues. V was pared by 7 bases and J by 1 base, with 13 bases between.

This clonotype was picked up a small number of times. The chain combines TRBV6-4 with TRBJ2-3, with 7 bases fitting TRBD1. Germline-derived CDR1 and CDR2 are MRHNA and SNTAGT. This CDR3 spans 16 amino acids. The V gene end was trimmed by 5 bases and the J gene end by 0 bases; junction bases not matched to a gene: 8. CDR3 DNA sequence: TGTGCCAGCAGTCCCTCCGGGACAGCTAGCACAGATACGCAGTATTTT. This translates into CASSPSGTASTDTQYF.

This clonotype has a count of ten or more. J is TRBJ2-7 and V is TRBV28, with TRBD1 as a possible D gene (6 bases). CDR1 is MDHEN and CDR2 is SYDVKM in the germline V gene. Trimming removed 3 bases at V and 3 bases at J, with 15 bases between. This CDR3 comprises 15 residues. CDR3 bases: TGTGCCAGCAGTTTGGCCGACAGGATTTACTACGAGCAGTACTTC. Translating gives CASSLADRIYYEQYF. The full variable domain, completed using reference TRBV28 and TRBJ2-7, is DVKVTQSSRYLVKRTGEKVFLECVQDMDHENMFWYRQDPGLGLRLIYFSYDVKMKEKGDIPEGYSVSREKKERFSLILESASTNQTSMYLCASSLADRIYYEQYFGPGTRLTVT.

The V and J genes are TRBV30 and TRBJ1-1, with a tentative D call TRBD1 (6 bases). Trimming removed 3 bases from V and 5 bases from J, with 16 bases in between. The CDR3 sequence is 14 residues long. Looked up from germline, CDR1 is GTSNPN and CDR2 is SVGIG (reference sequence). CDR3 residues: CAWRRDGGRTEAFF. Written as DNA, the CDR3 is TGTGCCTGGAGGCGAGACGGGGGCAGGACTGAAGCTTTCTTT.

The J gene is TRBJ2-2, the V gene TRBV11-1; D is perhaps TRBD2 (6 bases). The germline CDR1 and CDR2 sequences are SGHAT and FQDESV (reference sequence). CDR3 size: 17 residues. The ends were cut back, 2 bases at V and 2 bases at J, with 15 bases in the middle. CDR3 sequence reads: CASSLNGRSLNTGELFF. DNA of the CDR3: TGTGCCAGCAGCTTAAACGGGAGATCCCTCAACACCGGGGAGCTGTTTTTT.

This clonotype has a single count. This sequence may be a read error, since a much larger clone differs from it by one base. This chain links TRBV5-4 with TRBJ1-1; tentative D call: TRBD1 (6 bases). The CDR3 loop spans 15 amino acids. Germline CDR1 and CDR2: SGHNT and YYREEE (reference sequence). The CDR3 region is CASSSPLGGTTETFF. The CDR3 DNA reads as TGTGCCAGCAGCTCACCCTTAGGGGGGACCACTGAAACTTTCTTT.

In nucleotides, the CDR3 is TGTGCCAGCAGGGCCAGGGTCCCCCCCCAAGAGACCCAGTACTTC. Amino acid sequence: CASRARVPPQETQYF. The V call is TRBV5-8, the J call TRBJ2-5; D is possibly TRBD1 (5 bases). Trimming left V 5 bases short and J 1 base short, with 15 bases between. The CDR3 consists of 15 residues. Germline V gene sequence: CDR1 SGHTS, CDR2 YDEGEE.

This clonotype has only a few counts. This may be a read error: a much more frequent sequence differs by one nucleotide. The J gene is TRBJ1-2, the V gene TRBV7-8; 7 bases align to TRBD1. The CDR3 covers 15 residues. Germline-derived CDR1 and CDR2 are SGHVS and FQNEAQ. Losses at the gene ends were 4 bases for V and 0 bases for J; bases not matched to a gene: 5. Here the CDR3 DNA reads TGTGCCAGCAGCTCTCTAACAGGGGCTAACTATGGCTACACCTTC. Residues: CASSSLTGANYGYTF.

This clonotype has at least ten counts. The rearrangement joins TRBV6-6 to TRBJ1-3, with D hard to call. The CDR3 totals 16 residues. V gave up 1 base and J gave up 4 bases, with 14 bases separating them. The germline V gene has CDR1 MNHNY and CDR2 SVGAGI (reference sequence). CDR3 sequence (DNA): TGTGCCAGCAGTTACTACCTCGGATGGAGAGGAAACACCATATATTTT. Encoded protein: CASSYYLGWRGNTIYF.

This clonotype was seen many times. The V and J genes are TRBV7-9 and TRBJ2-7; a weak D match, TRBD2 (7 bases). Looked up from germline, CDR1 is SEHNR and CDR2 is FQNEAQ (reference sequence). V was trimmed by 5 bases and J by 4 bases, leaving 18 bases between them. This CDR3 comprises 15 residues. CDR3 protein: CASSRQRGALYEQYF. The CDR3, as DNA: TGTGCCAGCAGCCGTCAACGGGGGGCTTTGTACGAGCAGTACTTC.

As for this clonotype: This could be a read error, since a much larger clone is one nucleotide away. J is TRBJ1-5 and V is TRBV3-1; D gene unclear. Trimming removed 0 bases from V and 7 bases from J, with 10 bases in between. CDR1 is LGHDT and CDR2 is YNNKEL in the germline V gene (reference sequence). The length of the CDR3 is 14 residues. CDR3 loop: CASSQEVAVQPQHF. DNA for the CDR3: TGTGCCAGCAGCCAAGAAGTAGCTGTACAGCCCCAGCATTTT.

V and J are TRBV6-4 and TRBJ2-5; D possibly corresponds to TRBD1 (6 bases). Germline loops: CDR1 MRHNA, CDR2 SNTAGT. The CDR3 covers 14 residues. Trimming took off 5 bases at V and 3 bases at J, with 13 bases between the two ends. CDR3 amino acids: CASSLQGWEETQYF. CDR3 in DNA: TGTGCCAGCAGTCTACAGGGATGGGAAGAGACCCAGTACTTC.

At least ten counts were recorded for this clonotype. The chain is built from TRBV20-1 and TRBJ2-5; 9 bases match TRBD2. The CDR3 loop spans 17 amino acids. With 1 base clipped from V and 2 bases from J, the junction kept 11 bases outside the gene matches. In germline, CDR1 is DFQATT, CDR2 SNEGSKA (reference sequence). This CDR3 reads CSARGEAGGPLQETQYF. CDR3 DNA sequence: TGCAGTGCTAGAGGGGAGGCGGGGGGGCCATTGCAAGAGACCCAGTACTTC.

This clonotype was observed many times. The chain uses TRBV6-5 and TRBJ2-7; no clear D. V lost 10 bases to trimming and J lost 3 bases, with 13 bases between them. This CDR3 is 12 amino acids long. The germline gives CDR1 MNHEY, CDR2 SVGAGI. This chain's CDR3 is CATTDSNYEQYF. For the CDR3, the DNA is TGTGCCACCACGGATTCAAACTACGAGCAGTACTTC.

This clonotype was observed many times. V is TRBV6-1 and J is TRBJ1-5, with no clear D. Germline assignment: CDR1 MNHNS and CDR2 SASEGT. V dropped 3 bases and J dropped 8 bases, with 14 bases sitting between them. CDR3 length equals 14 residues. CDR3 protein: CASSEVGRRKPQHF. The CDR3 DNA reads TGTGCCAGCAGTGAGGTAGGCAGAAGGAAGCCCCAGCATTTT.

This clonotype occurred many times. This CDR3 is CASSLSGAGHGYTF. CDR3 coding DNA: TGTGCCAGCAGTTTATCCGGGGCCGGCCATGGCTACACCTTC. This chain uses TRBV12-3 or TRBV12-4 with TRBJ1-2, with D perhaps TRBD1 (5 bases). This CDR3 contains 14 residues. Trimming removed 2 bases from V and 6 bases from J, with 13 bases in between.

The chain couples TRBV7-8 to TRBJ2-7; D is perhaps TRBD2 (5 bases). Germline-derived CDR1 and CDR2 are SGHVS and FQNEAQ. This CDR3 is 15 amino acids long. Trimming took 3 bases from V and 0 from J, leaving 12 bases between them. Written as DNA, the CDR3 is TGTGCCAGCAGCTTGGATGATGGGAGCTCCTACGAGCAGTACTTC. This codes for CASSLDDGSSYEQYF.

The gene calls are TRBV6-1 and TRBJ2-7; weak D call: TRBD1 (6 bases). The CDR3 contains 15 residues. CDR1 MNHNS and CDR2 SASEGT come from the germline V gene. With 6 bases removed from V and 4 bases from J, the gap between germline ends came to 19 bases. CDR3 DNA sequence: TGTGCCAGCAGCTCACCTGGAAACAGGGAATACGAGCAGTACTTC. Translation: CASSSPGNREYEQYF.